This T cell receptor beta chain was sequenced in a study of T cell responses to AZD1222 COVID-19 vaccine (dated by TCRdb to about 2021). For the wider study: TCR sequencing was performed for approximately 240 trial participants, of whom about 200 were given two doses of AZD1222 and around 25 were given two doses of MenACWY control vaccine. Trial participants were enrolled by age into subgroups of 18-55, 56-69 and 70-plus years, and roughly 150, 30 and 60 TCR-sequenced participants, respectively, were included in these subgroups.

The CDR3 regions of human TCRbeta chains were subjected to immunosequencing. The authors processed their data as follows. TCRs in the repertoires were matched against a reference library of SARS-CoV-2-specific TCRs that had been generated with the MIRA antigen-specificity platform. Breadth meant the fraction of unique TCRs that were SARS-CoV-2-associated, whereas depth meant the fraction of total T cells that were SARS-CoV-2-associated. Each spike-specific TCR was assigned to its reactive spike region and to a CD4 or CD8 class using the MIRA data. Log10-transformed breadth and depth values were compared by one-way ANOVA with Sidak's multiple comparisons tests. In its TCRdb copy, this immuneACCESS table keeps in-frame sequences only and misses some clones. Where compared with another copy, unresolved V genes explain less than half of these, and the others have no known cause. V and J calls and clone size are as listed in that table; D and trimming were resolved from the DNA. For this sample there are around 140,000 clones; around 92% appear just once. The ten largest clones take up roughly an eighth of the sample.

Inclusive of the bounding cysteine and phenylalanine, the CDR3 is 14 residues long. The sequence is cut down to CDR3 DNA, 42 bases in frame from base 1. The junction shows trimming of 4 bases on V and 2 bases on J, plus 12 bases between the germline ends. From the germline V gene, CDR1 is SGHRS and CDR2 is YFSETQ. Concerning this clone: The antigen this receptor binds is unknown. One base away there is no much larger clone; base qualities are not given.

The time point label, read with the paper, signifies: sample from adult after SARS-CoV-2 infection, after symptom onset. Two convalescent COVID-19 patients, sampled after symptom onset from adults with prior SARS-CoV-2 infection, were also TCR-sequenced for comparison. What the study reported, not specific to this receptor: Because no day 14 peak-response samples were available, repertoires were characterized only after the peak T cell response. Participants were mostly white British, with more females than males. The authors suggested clonal diversity may have been underestimated. CD4 TCRs associated with the vaccine covered the entire spike protein, and the dominant responses were in regions 160-218 and 743-854. Conclusions about previously exposed vaccinees were limited because only a handful of AZD1222 recipients were SARS-CoV-2 seropositive at baseline. Spike-specific TCR breadth and depth rose significantly after two AZD1222 doses compared with day 0 and with MenACWY recipients. Reportedly, almost half of the unique spike-specific TCRs recognized epitopes lying outside the regions that are mutated in the B.1.351 and B.1.1.7 variants. In the small 56-69-year group, the increase in depth fell short of significance, most likely because of low power.

The input for sequencing was peripheral blood, taken after recovery from COVID-19. The chain is made from TRBV5-1 and TRBJ1-2; TRBD1 could be the D gene, as 5 bases match. This clonotype was sampled from an adult who had recovered from COVID-19. In nucleotides, the sequence is TGCGCCAGCAGCCCGGTTGGGGGAAACTATGGCTACACCTTC. Its translation reads: CASSPVGGNYGYTF.